A selection of T cell receptor beta chains follows, all from one sample in a study of beta chain features in type 1 diabetes. Clones were read by immunoSEQ multiplex PCR, and TCRdb kept only the in-frame ones, dropping some. The table shows fewer than 900,000 clones, with 17% occurring only once. The sequencing sample was made of naive CD4+ T cells from blood. These TCRs come from a woman between 18 and 30 years old in good health. Both conserved end residues are part of each CDR3. D genes are given only for firm matches. Where a row states a size, it is once, few, many or the class of an expanded clone; other rows omit it.

12	NA	TRBJ2-3	TRBV29-1	few	TGCAGCGTTGAGGGAAGCACAGATACGCAGTATTTT	CSVEGSTDTQYF
14	TRBD1	TRBJ1-2	TRBV7-9	few	TGTGCCAGCATCCCTCGACAGGGCACCTATGGCTACACCTTC	CASIPRQGTYGYTF
15	TRBD2	TRBJ2-1	TRBV25-1	NA	TGTGCCAGCAGGGGGATAGCGGGGAACTACAATGAGCAGTTCTTC	CASRGIAGNYNEQFF
15	TRBD2	TRBJ2-2	TRBV29-1	NA	TGCAGCGTTGGGCTAGCGGGAGAGCACACCGGGGAGCTGTTTTTT	CSVGLAGEHTGELFF
16	TRBD2	TRBJ2-5	TRBV7-2	few	TGTGCCAGCAGCCAGCCGGCGGGAGGGCCCCAAGAGACCCAGTACTTC	CASSQPAGGPQETQYF
14	NA	TRBJ2-1	TRBV18	few	TGTGCCAGCTCACCACCTAGGGACTACAATGAGCAGTTCTTC	CASSPPRDYNEQFF
16	TRBD1	TRBJ2-6	TRBV4-1	NA	TGCGCCAGCAGCCGGGGACAGGGTTCTGGGGCCAACGTCCTGACTTTC	CASSRGQGSGANVLTF
16	TRBD2	TRBJ2-5	TRBV5-1	NA	TGCGCCAGCAGCTTGGTCCCTAGCGGGAGTGGTGAGACCCAGTACTTC	CASSLVPSGSGETQYF
13	NA	TRBJ1-2	TRBV6-6	few	TGTGCCAGCAGTTACTCCAGGGGCTATGGCTACACCTTC	CASSYSRGYGYTF
11	NA	TRBJ2-1	TRBV10-3	few	TGTGCCATCAGTATGAATGATGAGCAGTTCTTC	CAISMNDEQFF
14	NA	TRBJ2-1	TRBV19	NA	TGTGCCAGTAGTGAGGGAGGGGGGTACAATGAGCAGTTCTTC	CASSEGGGYNEQFF
16	NA	TRBJ2-1	TRBV21-1	NA	TGTGCCAGCAGCGGGCTGTGGCAGCCCCCCATCAATGAGCAGTTCTTC	CASSGLWQPPINEQFF
16	TRBD2	TRBJ2-2	TRBV5-1	few	TGCGCCAGCAGTCTACCGGGACTAGCGGACACCGGGGAGCTGTTTTTT	CASSLPGLADTGELFF
16	NA	TRBJ2-5	TRBV27	NA	TGTGCCAGCAGTTTACGGCGCGGAGGGGGAACGGAGACCCAGTACTTC	CASSLRRGGGTETQYF
16	NA	TRBJ2-2	TRBV7-6	few	TGTGCCAGCAGCTTTCGGAGCGGGCGGGAAACCGGGGAGCTGTTTTTT	CASSFRSGRETGELFF
15	TRBD2	TRBJ2-2	TRBV9	NA	TGTGCCAGCAGCCTAGCGGGATCGAACACCGGGGAGCTGTTTTTT	CASSLAGSNTGELFF
13	TRBD1	TRBJ2-7	TRBV19	NA	TGTGCCAGTAGTACGGGACAGGGACACGAGCAGTACTTC	CASSTGQGHEQYF
15	NA	TRBJ2-7	TRBV11-2	NA	TGTGCCAGCAGCTTAGATTTGGTCCTGAGCTACGAGCAGTACTTC	CASSLDLVLSYEQYF
11	NA	TRBJ2-7	TRBV10-3	few	TGTGCCGGGAAATTTTCCTACGAGCAGTACTTC	CAGKFSYEQYF
13	NA	TRBJ2-1	TRBV4-3	many	TGCGCCAGCAGCCAAGAGATACGATCGGTTGAGTTCTTC	CASSQEIRSVEFF
13	NA	TRBJ2-1	TRBV5-8	few	TGTGCCAGCAGCTTGGGCAGACCCAATGAGCAGTTCTTC	CASSLGRPNEQFF
17	NA	TRBJ1-5	TRBV28	few	TGTGCCAGCAGTTTGGGTAGGAGGGCCGGGATCAATCAGCCCCAGCATTTT	CASSLGRRAGINQPQHF
20	TRBD2	TRBJ2-1	TRBV7-2	few	TGTGCCAGCAGCTCAGCTCCGGGACTAGCGGGGCCCCCGAGGTACAATGAGCAGTTCTTC	CASSSAPGLAGPPRYNEQFF
13	NA	TRBJ2-5	TRBV5-1	NA	TGCGCCAGCAGTAGGGGAAGGAGAGAGACCCAGTACTTC	CASSRGRRETQYF
13	NA	TRBJ1-5	TRBV7-9	NA	TGTGCCAGCAGCTTATTTGGGGATCAGCCCCAGCATTTT	CASSLFGDQPQHF
12	NA	TRBJ2-7	TRBV7-9	few	TGTGCCAGCAGCTTAAGTTCCTACGAGCAGTACTTC	CASSLSSYEQYF
16	NA	TRBJ1-1	TRBV7-9	few	TGTGCCAGCAGCTCCCCTGCGGCAGGTGTTTTGACTGAAGCTTTCTTT	CASSSPAAGVLTEAFF
13	NA	TRBJ2-1	TRBV7-3	few	TGTGCCAGCAGTTTTAACGCCCCCGGTGAGCAGTTCTTC	CASSFNAPGEQFF
15	NA	TRBJ2-5	TRBV7-8	NA	TGTGCCAGCAGCCCACGGCGCGCGGTTATGGAGACCCAGTACTTC	CASSPRRAVMETQYF
14	NA	TRBJ2-3	TRBV9	NA	TGTGCCAGCAGCGGACAGACTGGCACAGATACGCAGTATTTT	CASSGQTGTDTQYF
16	TRBD2	TRBJ2-7	TRBV4-3	few	TGCGCCAGCAGCCAAGATGTCGCGGGAGGTACCTACGAGCAGTACTTC	CASSQDVAGGTYEQYF
15	NA	TRBJ1-1	TRBV15	NA	TGTGCCACCAGCAGGGCCAAAGGGGGACACACTGAAGCTTTCTTT	CATSRAKGGHTEAFF
15	TRBD2	TRBJ2-1	TRBV5-1	few	TGCGCCAGCACCGTAGCGGGTAGCTCCTACAATGAGCAGTTCTTC	CASTVAGSSYNEQFF
16	TRBD2	TRBJ2-7	TRBV5-6	few	TGTGCCAGCAGCTTGGCCGTTGCGGGAGGCTCCTACGAGCAGTACTTC	CASSLAVAGGSYEQYF
12	NA	TRBJ1-3	TRBV7-3	NA	TGTGCCAGCAGCTTGGATGGAAACACCATATATTTT	CASSLDGNTIYF
13	NA	TRBJ2-3	TRBV19	few	TGTGCCAGTAGTATGTTCAAGACAGATACGCAGTATTTT	CASSMFKTDTQYF
12	TRBD1	TRBJ1-2	TRBV19	NA	TGTGCCGGGTGGGACAGGGGCGTTGGCTACACCTTC	CAGWDRGVGYTF
14	TRBD1	TRBJ1-2	TRBV10-3	NA	TGTGCCATCAAAAGGACAGGGGGGACCTATGGCTACACCTTC	CAIKRTGGTYGYTF
15	TRBD1	TRBJ1-3	TRBV18	NA	TGTGCCAGCACGGCCTTTGGGACAGCTGGAAACACCATATATTTT	CASTAFGTAGNTIYF
13	NA	TRBJ2-1	TRBV25-1	NA	TGTGCCAGCAGTGCATTGGTTGGGAGTGAGCAGTTCTTC	CASSALVGSEQFF
13	NA	TRBJ1-4	TRBV10-3	few	TGTGCCATCAGTGGGGGGCAGCATGAAAAACTGTTTTTT	CAISGGQHEKLFF